A selection of T cell receptor beta chains follows, all from one sample in a study of blood T cell repertoires in COVID-19. Clones were sequenced by immunoSEQ multiplex PCR, and TCRdb holds only the in-frame ones, with some missing. The top ten hold over 50% of the sample, which has 60,000 to 75,000 clones, just over 70% seen once. The material sequenced was PBMCs or T cells enriched from blood (not recorded which). The receptors shown here come from a woman aged 55 to 70 who had been exposed to COVID-19. Each CDR3 is given with its conserved first and last residue. D genes are given only for firm matches. Clone size, where shown, is once, few, many, or a class for clones that have expanded.

>TRBJ1-1|-|TRBD1|TRBV14
CASSLTGGTEAFF
TGTGCCAGCAGTCTTACAGGGGGCACTGAAGCTTTCTTT
>TRBJ2-7|-|-|TRBV10-3
CAISDVYEQYF
TGTGCCATCAGTGACGTATACGAGCAGTACTTC
>TRBJ1-1|-|-|TRBV30
CAWSLSGTMNTEAFF
TGTGCCTGGAGTTTATCCGGGACTATGAACACTGAAGCTTTCTTT
>TRBJ2-1|once|TRBD2|TRBV7-9
CASSSISGSLYNEQFF
TGTGCCAGCAGCTCTATTAGCGGGAGTCTATACAATGAGCAGTTCTTC
>TRBJ2-1|-|TRBD2|TRBV7-3
CASSQTSGGNEQFF
TGTGCCAGCAGCCAGACTAGCGGGGGGAATGAGCAGTTCTTC
>TRBJ2-5|-|-|TRBV30
CAWRKKGVGETQYF
TGTGCCTGGAGAAAAAAAGGGGTAGGAGAGACCCAGTACTTC
>TRBJ2-1|-|-|TRBV11-2
CASTPSGSPYNEQFF
TGTGCCAGCACCCCATCCGGGAGCCCCTACAATGAGCAGTTCTTC
>TRBJ1-1|-|-|TRBV28
CASSFSSSGTEAFF
TGTGCCAGCAGTTTCAGTTCGTCAGGAACTGAAGCTTTCTTT
>TRBJ1-2|-|-|TRBV28
CASRTGTGGYTF
TGTGCCAGCAGGACCGGGACTGGGGGCTACACCTTC
>TRBJ1-5|-|-|TRBV2
CASSGQHNQPQHF
TGTGCCAGCAGTGGACAGCACAATCAGCCCCAGCATTTT
>TRBJ2-5|few|-|TRBV7-9
CASSLDGSRQETQYF
TGTGCCAGCAGCTTAGATGGGAGCCGGCAAGAGACCCAGTACTTC
>TRBJ2-3|-|TRBD2|TRBV11-2
CASRGLAGGYTQYF
TGTGCCAGCAGAGGACTAGCGGGAGGGTATACGCAGTATTTT
>TRBJ2-7|many|TRBD2|TRBV9
CASSGFPGLAGGRGLHEQYF
TGTGCCAGCAGCGGGTTCCCAGGACTAGCGGGAGGTAGAGGCCTCCACGAGCAGTACTTC
>TRBJ2-3|-|-|TRBV6-5
CASSSSGGRVTDTQYF
TGTGCCAGCAGTTCCTCCGGAGGGCGCGTGACAGATACGCAGTATTTT
>TRBJ1-5|once|-|TRBV30
CAWSTEGDQPQHF
TGTGCCTGGAGTACGGAAGGGGATCAGCCCCAGCATTTT
>TRBJ2-3|-|-|TRBV25-1
CASIEPNRDTQYF
TGTGCCAGCATTGAACCGAACCGGGATACGCAGTATTTT